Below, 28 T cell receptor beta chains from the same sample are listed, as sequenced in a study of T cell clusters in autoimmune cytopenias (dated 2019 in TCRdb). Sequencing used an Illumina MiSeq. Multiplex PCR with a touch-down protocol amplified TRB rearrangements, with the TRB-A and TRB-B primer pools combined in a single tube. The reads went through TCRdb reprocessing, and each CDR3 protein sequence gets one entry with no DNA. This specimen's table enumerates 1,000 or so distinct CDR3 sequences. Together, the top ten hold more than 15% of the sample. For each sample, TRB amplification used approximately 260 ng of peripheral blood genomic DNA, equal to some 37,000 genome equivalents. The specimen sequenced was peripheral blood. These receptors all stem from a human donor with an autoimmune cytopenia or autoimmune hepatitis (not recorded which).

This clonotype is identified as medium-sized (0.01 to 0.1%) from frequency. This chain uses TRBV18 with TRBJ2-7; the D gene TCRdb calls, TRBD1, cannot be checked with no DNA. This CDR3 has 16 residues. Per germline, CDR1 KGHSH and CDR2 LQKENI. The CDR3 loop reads CASSPNRGPISYEQYF.

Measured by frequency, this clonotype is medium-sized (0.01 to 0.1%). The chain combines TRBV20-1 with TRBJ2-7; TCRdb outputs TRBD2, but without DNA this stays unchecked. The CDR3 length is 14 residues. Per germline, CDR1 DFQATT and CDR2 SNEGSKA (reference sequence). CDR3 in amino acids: CSASVSGRTYEQYF.

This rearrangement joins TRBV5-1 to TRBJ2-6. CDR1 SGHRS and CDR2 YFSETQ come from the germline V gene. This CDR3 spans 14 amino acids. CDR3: CASSRDAGANVLTF.

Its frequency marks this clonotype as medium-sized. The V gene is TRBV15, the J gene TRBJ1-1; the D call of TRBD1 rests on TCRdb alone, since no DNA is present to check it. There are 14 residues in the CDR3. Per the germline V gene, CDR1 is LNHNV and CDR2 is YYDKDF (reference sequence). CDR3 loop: CATSRAGGDRGAFF.

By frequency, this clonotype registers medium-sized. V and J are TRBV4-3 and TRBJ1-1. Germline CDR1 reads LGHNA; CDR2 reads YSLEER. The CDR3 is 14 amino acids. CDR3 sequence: CASSQFSSNTEAFF.

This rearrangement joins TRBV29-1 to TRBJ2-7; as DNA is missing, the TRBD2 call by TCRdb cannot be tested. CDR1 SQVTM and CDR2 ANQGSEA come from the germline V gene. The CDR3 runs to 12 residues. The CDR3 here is CSVEDEGPEQYF.

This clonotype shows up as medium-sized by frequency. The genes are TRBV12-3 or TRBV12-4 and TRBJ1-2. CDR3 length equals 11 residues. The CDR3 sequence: CASMKDYGYTF.

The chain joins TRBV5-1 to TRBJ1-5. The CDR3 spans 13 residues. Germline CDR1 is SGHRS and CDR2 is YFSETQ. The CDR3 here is CASSLFGGQPQHF. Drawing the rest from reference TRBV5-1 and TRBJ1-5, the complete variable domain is KAGVTQTPRYLIKTRGQQVTLSCSPISGHRSVSWYQQTPGQGLQFLFEYFSETQRNKGNFPGRFSGRQFSNSRSEMNVSTLELGDSALYLCASSLFGGQPQHFGDGTRLSIL.

CDR3 amino acids: CASSGGAPSSYEQYF. This chain links TRBV6-4 with TRBJ2-7; lacking DNA, the TRBD1 call made by TCRdb goes unchecked. CDR3 length: 15 residues. Germline values: CDR1 MRHNA, CDR2 SNTAGT.

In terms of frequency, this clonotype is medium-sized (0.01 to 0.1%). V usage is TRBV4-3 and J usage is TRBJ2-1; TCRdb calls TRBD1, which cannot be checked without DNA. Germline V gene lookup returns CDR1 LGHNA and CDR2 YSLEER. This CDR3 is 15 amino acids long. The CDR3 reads CASSPLGGGYNEQFF.

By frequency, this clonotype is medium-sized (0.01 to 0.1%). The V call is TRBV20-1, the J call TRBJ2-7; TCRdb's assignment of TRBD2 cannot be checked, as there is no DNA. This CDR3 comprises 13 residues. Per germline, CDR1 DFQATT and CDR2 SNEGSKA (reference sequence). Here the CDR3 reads CSVPTSGRGEQYF.

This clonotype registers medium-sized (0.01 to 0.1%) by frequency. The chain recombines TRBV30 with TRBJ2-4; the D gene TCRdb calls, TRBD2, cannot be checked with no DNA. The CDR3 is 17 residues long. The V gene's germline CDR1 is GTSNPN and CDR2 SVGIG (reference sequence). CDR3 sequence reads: CAWSVRRGAAPPGIQYF.

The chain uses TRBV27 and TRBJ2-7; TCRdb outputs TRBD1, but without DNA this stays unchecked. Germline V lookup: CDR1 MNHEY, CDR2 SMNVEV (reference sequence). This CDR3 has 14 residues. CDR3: CASTGQGAAYEQYF.

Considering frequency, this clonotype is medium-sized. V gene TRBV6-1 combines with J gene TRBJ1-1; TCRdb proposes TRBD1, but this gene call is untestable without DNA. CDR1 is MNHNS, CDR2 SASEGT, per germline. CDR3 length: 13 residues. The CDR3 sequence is CASRETGSGEAFF.

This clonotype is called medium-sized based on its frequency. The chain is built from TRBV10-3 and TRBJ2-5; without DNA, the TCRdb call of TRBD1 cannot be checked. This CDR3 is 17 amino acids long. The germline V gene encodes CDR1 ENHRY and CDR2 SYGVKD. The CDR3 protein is CAISEQGESALLKSQYF.

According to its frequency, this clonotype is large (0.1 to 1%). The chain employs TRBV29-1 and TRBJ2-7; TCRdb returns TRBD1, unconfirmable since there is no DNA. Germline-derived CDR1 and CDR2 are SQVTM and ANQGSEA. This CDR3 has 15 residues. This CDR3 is CSALGGGTSSYEQYF.

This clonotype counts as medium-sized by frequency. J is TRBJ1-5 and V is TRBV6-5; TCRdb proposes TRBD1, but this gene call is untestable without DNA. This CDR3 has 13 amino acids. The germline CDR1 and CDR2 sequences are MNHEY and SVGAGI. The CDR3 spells CASSPGGNQPQHF.

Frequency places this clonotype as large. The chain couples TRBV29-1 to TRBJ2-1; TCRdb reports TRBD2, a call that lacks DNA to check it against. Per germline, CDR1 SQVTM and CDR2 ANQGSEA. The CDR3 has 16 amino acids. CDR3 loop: CSVRDYGASGSSEQFF.

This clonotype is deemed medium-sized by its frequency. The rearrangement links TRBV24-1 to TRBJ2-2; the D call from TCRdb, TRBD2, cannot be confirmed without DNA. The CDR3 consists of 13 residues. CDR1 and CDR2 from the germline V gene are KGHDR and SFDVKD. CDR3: CATSASNTGELFF.

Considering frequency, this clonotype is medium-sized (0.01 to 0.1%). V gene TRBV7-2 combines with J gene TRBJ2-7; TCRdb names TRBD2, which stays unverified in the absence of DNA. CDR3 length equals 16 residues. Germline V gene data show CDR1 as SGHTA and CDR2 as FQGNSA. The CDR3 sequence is CASSLRGGRPSYEQYF.

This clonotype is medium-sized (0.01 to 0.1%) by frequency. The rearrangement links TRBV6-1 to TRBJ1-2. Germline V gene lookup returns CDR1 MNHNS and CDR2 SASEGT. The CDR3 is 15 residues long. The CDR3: CASSEYYSTNYGYTF.

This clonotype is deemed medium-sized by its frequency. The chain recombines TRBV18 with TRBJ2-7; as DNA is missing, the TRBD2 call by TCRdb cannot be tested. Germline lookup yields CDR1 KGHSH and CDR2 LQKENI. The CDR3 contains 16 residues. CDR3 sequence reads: CASSVASGRTSYEQYF.

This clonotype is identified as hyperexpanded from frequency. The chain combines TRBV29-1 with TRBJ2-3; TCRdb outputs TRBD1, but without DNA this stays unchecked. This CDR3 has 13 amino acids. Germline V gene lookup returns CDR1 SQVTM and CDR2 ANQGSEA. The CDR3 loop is CSGQGAGPDTQYF.

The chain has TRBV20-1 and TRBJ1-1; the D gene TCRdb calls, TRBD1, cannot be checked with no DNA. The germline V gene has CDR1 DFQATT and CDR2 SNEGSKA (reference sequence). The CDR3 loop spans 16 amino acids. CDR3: CSARGRDRRTNTEAFF.

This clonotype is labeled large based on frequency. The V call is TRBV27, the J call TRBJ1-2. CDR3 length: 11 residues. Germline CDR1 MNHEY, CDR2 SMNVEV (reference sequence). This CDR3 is CASSGGDGYTF.

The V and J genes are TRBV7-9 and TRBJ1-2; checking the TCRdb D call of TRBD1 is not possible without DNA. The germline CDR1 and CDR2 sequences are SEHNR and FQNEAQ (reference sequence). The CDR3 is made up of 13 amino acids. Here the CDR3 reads CASSSQGNYGYTF. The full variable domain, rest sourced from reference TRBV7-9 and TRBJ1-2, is DTGVSQNPRHKITKRGQNVTFRCDPISEHNRLYWYRQTLGQGPEFLTYFQNEAQLEKSRLLSDRFSAERPKGSFSTLEIQRTEQGDSAMYLCASSSQGNYGYTFGSGTRLTVV.

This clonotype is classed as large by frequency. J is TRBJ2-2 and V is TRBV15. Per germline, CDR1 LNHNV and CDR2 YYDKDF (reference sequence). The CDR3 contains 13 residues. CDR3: CATSRRMPRELFF.

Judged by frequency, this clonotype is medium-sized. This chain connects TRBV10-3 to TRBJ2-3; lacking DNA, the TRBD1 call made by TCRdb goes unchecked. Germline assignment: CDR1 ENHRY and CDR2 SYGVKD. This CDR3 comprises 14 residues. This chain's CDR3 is CAIERGQAGDTQYF.